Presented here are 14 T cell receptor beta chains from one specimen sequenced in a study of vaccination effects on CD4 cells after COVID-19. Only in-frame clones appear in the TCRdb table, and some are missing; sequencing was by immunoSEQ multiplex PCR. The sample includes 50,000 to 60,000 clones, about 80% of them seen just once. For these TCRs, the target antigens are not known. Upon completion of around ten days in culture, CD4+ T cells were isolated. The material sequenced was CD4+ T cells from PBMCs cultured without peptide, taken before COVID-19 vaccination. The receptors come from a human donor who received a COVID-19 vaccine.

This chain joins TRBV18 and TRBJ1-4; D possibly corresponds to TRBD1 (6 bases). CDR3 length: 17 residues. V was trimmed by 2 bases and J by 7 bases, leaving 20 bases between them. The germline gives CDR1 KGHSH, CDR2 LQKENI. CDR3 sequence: CASSPSFGSRGGEKLFF. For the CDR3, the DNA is TGTGCCAGCTCACCATCGTTCGGCAGCAGGGGTGGTGAAAAACTGTTTTTT. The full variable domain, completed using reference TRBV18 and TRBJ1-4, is NAGVMQNPRHLVRRRGQEARLRCSPMKGHSHVYWYRQLPEEGLKFMVYLQKENIIDESGMPKERFSAEFPKEGPSILRIQQVVRGDSAAYFCASSPSFGSRGGEKLFFGSGTQLSVL.

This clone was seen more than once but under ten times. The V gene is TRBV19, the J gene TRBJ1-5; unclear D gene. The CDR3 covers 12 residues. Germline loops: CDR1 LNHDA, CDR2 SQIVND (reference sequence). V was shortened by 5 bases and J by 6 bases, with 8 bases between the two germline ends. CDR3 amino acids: CASSYLTQPQHF. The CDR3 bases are TGTGCCAGTAGTTATTTGACTCAGCCCCAGCATTTT.

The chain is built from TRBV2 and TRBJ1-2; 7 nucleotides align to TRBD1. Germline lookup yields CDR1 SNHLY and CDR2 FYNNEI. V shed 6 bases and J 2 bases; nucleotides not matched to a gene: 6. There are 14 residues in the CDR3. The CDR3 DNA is TGTGCCAGCAGGGTCGGACAGGAGAACTATGGCTACACCTTC. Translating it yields CASRVGQENYGYTF.

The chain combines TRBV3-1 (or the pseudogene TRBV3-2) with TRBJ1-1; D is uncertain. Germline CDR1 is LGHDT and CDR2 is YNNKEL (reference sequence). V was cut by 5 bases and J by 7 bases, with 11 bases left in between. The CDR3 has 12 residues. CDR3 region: CASSFSEGEAFF. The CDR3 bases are TGTGCCAGCAGCTTCAGCGAAGGTGAAGCTTTCTTT.

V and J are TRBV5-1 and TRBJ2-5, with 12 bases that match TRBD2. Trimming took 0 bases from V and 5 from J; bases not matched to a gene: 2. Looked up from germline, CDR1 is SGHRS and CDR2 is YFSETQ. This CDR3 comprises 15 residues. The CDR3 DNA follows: TGCGCCAGCAGCTTGGCTAGCGGGGGGGTCGAGACCCAGTACTTC. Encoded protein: CASSLASGGVETQYF.

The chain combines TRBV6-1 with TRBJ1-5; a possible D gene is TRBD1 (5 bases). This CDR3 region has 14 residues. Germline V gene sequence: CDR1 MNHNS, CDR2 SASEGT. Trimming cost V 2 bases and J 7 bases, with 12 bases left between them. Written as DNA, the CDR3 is TGTGCCAGCAGTGAATCCTCCAGGGACCAGCCCCAGCATTTT. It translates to CASSESSRDQPQHF.

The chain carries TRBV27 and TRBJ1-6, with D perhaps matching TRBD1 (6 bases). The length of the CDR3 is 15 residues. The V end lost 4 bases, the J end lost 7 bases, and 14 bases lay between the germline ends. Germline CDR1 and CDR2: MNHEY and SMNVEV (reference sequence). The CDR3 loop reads CASSSGQIPNSPLHF. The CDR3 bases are TGTGCCAGCAGTTCCGGACAGATACCCAATTCACCCCTCCACTTT.

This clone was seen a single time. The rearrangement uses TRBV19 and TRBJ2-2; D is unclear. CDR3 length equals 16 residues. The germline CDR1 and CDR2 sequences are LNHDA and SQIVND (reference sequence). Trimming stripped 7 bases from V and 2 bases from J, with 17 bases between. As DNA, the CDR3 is TGTGCCAGTACCAATAAGGTGTGGGCTAACACCGGGGAGCTGTTTTTT. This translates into CASTNKVWANTGELFF.

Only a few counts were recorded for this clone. CDR3 DNA sequence: TGTGCCAGCAGCGTAGATCGGATCAATGAGCAGTTCTTC. The encoded protein is CASSVDRINEQFF. V usage is TRBV9 and J usage is TRBJ2-1; the D is unclear. Looked up from germline, CDR1 is SGDLS and CDR2 is YYNGEE. V lost 0 bases, J lost 6 bases, and 7 bases lay in between. This CDR3 contains 13 residues.

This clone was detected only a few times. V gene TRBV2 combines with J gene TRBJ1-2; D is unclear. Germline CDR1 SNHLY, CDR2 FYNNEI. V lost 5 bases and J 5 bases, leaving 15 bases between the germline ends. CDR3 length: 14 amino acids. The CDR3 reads CASSRLGLKYGYTF. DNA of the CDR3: TGTGCCAGCAGTCGACTGGGTTTGAAGTATGGCTACACCTTC.

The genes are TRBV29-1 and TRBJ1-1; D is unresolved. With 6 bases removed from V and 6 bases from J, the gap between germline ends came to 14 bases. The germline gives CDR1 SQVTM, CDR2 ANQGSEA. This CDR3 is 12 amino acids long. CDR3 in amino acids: CSVTQVFSEAFF. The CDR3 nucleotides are TGCAGCGTGACTCAGGTATTCTCTGAAGCTTTCTTT.

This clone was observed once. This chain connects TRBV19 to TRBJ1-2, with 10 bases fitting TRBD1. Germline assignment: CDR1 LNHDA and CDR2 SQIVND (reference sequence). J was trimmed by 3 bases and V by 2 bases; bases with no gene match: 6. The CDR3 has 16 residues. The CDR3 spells CASSITPTGGHYGYTF. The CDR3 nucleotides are TGTGCCAGTAGTATAACCCCGACAGGGGGCCACTATGGCTACACCTTC.

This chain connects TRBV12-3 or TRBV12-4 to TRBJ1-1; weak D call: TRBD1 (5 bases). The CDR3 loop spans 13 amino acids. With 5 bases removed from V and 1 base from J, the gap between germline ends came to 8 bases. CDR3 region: CASSRQRNTEAFF. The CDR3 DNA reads TGTGCCAGCAGTCGACAGAGGAACACTGAAGCTTTCTTT.

The CDR3 here is CASSLTWRGRGTSYNEQFF. The CDR3 nucleotides read TGTGCCAGCAGCTTAACGTGGCGTGGCAGGGGAACCTCCTACAATGAGCAGTTCTTC. V and J are TRBV7-3 and TRBJ2-1; D is perhaps TRBD1 (6 bases). Germline assignment: CDR1 SGHTA and CDR2 FQGTGA. There are 19 residues in the CDR3. V lost 0 bases, J lost 0 bases, and 18 bases lay in between.